Each of the 20 T cell receptor beta chains below was sequenced from the same sample in a study of response to subunit inactivated influenza vaccine. Each CDR3 protein gets one entry after TCRdb re-called the RT-PCR reads with MiXCR. The sample lists fewer than 600,000 distinct CDR3 sequences; approximately 7.2% were seen once. The specimen comprised PBMCs from blood, sampled around 25 months after vaccination. The receptors stem from a man aged 50 to 69 who received an inactivated influenza vaccine.

This clonotype was picked up a small number of times. The chain joins TRBV6-1 to TRBJ1-6; TRBD1 matches 7 bases. The V and J ends lost 0 bases and 9 bases, in that order; junction bases with no gene match: 5. In germline, CDR1 is MNHNS, CDR2 SASEGT. The CDR3 is 15 residues long. CDR3 residues: CASSEASQGGSPLHF. In DNA form, the CDR3 reads TGTGCCAGCAGTGAAGCAAGCCAGGGGGGTTCACCCCTCCACTTT.

The sample holds many counts of this clonotype. The rearrangement links TRBV6-1 to TRBJ2-2; 7 bases align to TRBD1. CDR3 length: 14 amino acids. The ends lost 6 bases at V and 5 bases at J; junction bases unmatched: 6. Germline CDR1 and CDR2: MNHNS and SASEGT. CDR3 amino acids: CASRGQLLTGELFF. The CDR3 DNA reads as TGTGCCAGCAGGGGACAGCTGTTAACCGGGGAGCTGTTTTTT.

The chain has TRBV12-3 or TRBV12-4 and TRBJ2-5; maybe TRBD1 (5 bases). The V end lost 3 bases, the J end lost 2 bases, and 13 bases lay between the germline ends. This CDR3 has 15 amino acids. DNA of the CDR3: TGTGCCAGCAGTTTTCGGCAGGGAAGTCAAGAGACCCAGTACTTC. It is translated as CASSFRQGSQETQYF.

This chain connects TRBV20-1 to TRBJ1-4, with no clear D. V was cut by 2 bases and J by 0 bases, with 10 bases left in between. The CDR3 consists of 15 residues. Germline CDR1 DFQATT, CDR2 SNEGSKA (reference sequence). The CDR3 reads CSARIKVATNEKLFF. The CDR3 region has the DNA TGCAGTGCTAGAATTAAGGTTGCAACTAATGAAAAACTGTTTTTT.

This clonotype was observed many times. The rearrangement uses TRBV2 and TRBJ2-7; 11 nucleotides match TRBD1. The CDR3 has 15 amino acids. The trim removed 5 bases at V and 2 bases at J, leaving 5 bases unmatched. Germline assignment: CDR1 SNHLY and CDR2 FYNNEI. CDR3 bases: TGTGCCAGCAGTAGTCAGGGACAGGGGGCCTACGAGCAGTACTTC. It translates to CASSSQGQGAYEQYF.

This clonotype has only a few counts. The chain recombines TRBV10-3 with TRBJ1-2; D possibly corresponds to TRBD1 (6 bases). This CDR3 is 14 amino acids long. The germline V and J ends were trimmed by 2 bases and 7 bases, with 14 bases remaining between them. The germline V gene encodes CDR1 ENHRY and CDR2 SYGVKD. The CDR3 DNA follows: TGTGCCATCAGTGAGGGCGCAGGGGCGGGTGGCTACACCTTC. Protein: CAISEGAGAGGYTF.

This clonotype has a count of ten or more. This chain links TRBV7-6 with TRBJ1-1; the match to TRBD1 covers 7 bases. Germline trimming cut 5 bases from V and 2 bases from J; bases unmatched to any gene: 8. This CDR3 has 15 amino acids. Germline V CDR1 and CDR2: SGHVS, FNYEAQ. This CDR3 reads CASSPGGTANTEAFF. The CDR3 DNA follows: TGTGCCAGCAGCCCAGGGGGGACGGCAAACACTGAAGCTTTCTTT.

The gene calls are TRBV25-1 and TRBJ2-3; D gene unclear. CDR3 length equals 14 residues. V gave up 4 bases and J gave up 2 bases, with 10 bases separating them. CDR1 is MGHDK and CDR2 is SYGVNS in the germline V gene. CDR3 nucleotide sequence: TGTGCCAGCAGTGGAGTGGGGTACACAGATACGCAGTATTTT. Its protein is CASSGVGYTDTQYF.

This clonotype was recorded at least ten times. This chain connects TRBV7-9 to TRBJ2-1; tentatively, D is TRBD2 (5 bases). The CDR3 is 14 amino acids. Germline V lookup: CDR1 SEHNR, CDR2 FQNEAQ (reference sequence). Between the trimmed V and J ends, which lost 2 bases and 9 bases, there was a span of 14 bases. CDR3 sequence reads: CASSLPARGSEQFF. For the CDR3, the DNA is TGTGCCAGCAGCTTACCCGCTCGGGGTAGTGAGCAGTTCTTC.

The chain has TRBV2 and TRBJ1-6; D uncertain. Looked up from germline, CDR1 is SNHLY and CDR2 is FYNNEI. The length of the CDR3 is 14 residues. V was pared by 7 bases and J by 8 bases, with 15 bases between. This CDR3 is CASTGGPGDSPLHF. The CDR3 bases are TGTGCCAGCACCGGAGGGCCTGGGGATTCACCCCTCCACTTT.

The rearrangement uses TRBV29-1 and TRBJ2-3; D might be TRBD1 (6 bases). Germline loops: CDR1 SQVTM, CDR2 ANQGSEA. CDR3 length: 13 residues. V was shortened by 6 bases and J by 4 bases, with 14 bases between the two germline ends. The CDR3 reads CSVDTGWPDTQYF. The CDR3 bases are TGCAGCGTAGACACAGGGTGGCCAGATACGCAGTATTTT.

The V gene is TRBV29-1, the J gene TRBJ2-7; D ambiguous. Germline loops: CDR1 SQVTM, CDR2 ANQGSEA. V was pared by 4 bases and J by 3 bases, with 10 bases between. This CDR3 has 12 amino acids. The CDR3 spells CSVVEGIYEQYF. The DNA of the CDR3 is TGCAGCGTTGTAGAAGGGATCTACGAGCAGTACTTC.

This chain connects TRBV6-1 to TRBJ2-1; D is ambiguous. The CDR3 is made up of 11 amino acids. Germline V gene lookup returns CDR1 MNHNS and CDR2 SASEGT. V was cut by 7 bases and J by 5 bases, with 6 bases left in between. This CDR3 is CASNNNNEQFF. The CDR3 region has the DNA TGTGCCAGCAACAATAACAATGAGCAGTTCTTC.

The rearrangement links TRBV6-5 to TRBJ1-2; tentative D call: TRBD1 (6 bases). CDR1 and CDR2 from the germline V gene are MNHEY and SVGAGI. CDR3 length: 15 residues. Trimming took 3 bases from V and 2 from J, leaving 13 bases between them. The CDR3 sequence is CASSYRGGGNYGYTF. In DNA form, the CDR3 reads TGTGCCAGCAGTTATCGAGGCGGGGGCAACTATGGCTACACCTTC.

This clonotype was found many times. The chain uses TRBV10-3 and TRBJ2-5, with D tentatively TRBD2 (7 bases). This CDR3 has 16 residues. Trimming left V 0 bases short and J 2 bases short, with 13 bases between. The germline V gene has CDR1 ENHRY and CDR2 SYGVKD. The CDR3 DNA is TGTGCCATCAGTGAGTCGAAGGGGGGGAGGCAAGAGACCCAGTACTTC. Translated, it gives CAISESKGGRQETQYF.

This clonotype appeared many times. The junction departs from the called germline gene at one end, perhaps through a read error. The chain carries TRBV5-1 and TRBJ1-4; D remains ambiguous. This CDR3 comprises 14 residues. CDR1 is SGHRS and CDR2 is YFSETQ in the germline V gene. The CDR3 sequence: CASSLGSTNEKLFF. CDR3 sequence (DNA): TGTGCCAGCAGCCTCGGCTCAACTAATGAAAAACTGTTTTTT.

This clonotype was seen at least ten times. The rearrangement joins TRBV7-8 to TRBJ2-2; 7 bases map to TRBD1. Germline V gene sequence: CDR1 SGHVS, CDR2 FQNEAQ. V lost 4 bases and J lost 1; bases outside the gene matches: 3. The CDR3 covers 15 residues. For the CDR3, the DNA is TGTGCCAGCAGCTCGTACAGGGGGAACACCGGGGAGCTGTTTTTT. Its translation is CASSSYRGNTGELFF.

This rearrangement joins TRBV10-2 to TRBJ1-2, with D hard to call. Trimming shortened V by 7 bases and J by 4 bases, and 7 bases separated the two germline ends. The V gene's germline CDR1 is WSHSY and CDR2 SAAADI. The CDR3 runs 11 residues. The CDR3 nucleotides are TGCGCCAGCACAGCGGGCTATGGCTACACCTTC. Translation gives CASTAGYGYTF.

This clonotype was counted between two and nine times. V gene TRBV3-1 combines with J gene TRBJ2-7; 10 bases line up with TRBD2. V lost 4 bases, J lost 0 bases, and 9 bases stayed unmatched. CDR1 and CDR2 from the germline V gene are LGHDT and YNNKEL (reference sequence). This CDR3 is 17 amino acids long. The CDR3 reads CASSRRASGGLSYEQYF. The CDR3 coding sequence is TGTGCCAGCAGCCGAAGGGCTAGCGGGGGACTCTCCTACGAGCAGTACTTC.

As concerns this clonotype: Given a much more abundant clone one base away, this may be a read error. This chain uses TRBV20-1 with TRBJ2-2; tentatively, D is TRBD2 (5 bases). The CDR3 is 13 residues long. The germline V gene has CDR1 DFQATT and CDR2 SNEGSKA (reference sequence). CDR3 DNA sequence: TGCCGTGCAGGTTTCAGAGGGAACGGGGAGCTGTTTTTT. Residues: CRAGFRGNGELFF.